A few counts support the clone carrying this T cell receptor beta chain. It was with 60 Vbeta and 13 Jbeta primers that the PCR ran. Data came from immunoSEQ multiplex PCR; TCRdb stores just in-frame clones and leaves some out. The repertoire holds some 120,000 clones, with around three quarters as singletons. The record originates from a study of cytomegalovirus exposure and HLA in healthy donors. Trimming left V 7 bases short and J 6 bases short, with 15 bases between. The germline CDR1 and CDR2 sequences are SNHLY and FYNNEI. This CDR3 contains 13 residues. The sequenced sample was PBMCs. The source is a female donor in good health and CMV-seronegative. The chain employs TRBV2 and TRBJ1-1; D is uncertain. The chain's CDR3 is CASNPAEVAEAFF. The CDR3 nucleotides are TGTGCCAGCAATCCGGCGGAGGTCGCTGAAGCTTTCTTT.